One sample yielded the 14 T cell receptor beta chains listed below, sequenced in a study of shared clonotypes between healthy human individuals (TCRdb year 2020). Library creation used the immunoSEQ multiplex PCR assay. The clones in this table, taken by TCRdb from immuneACCESS, are in-frame only. Not every clone is retained; where verified, under half of the shortfall comes from an unresolved V gene, and the cause of the rest is unknown. This sample has approximately 530,000 clones in its table, and approximately 95% of those were observed once. The ten largest clonotypes hold about 0.059% of the sample. Sequencing was done on a sample of naive CD4+ T cells sorted from blood. Explained via the paper, the cell subset or site label denotes: CD45RA+ positively selected. The receptor source for this set is a young woman in good health.

The rearrangement joins TRBV5-1 to TRBJ1-1; D perhaps matches TRBD1 (5 bases). V dropped 3 bases and J dropped 4 bases, with 13 bases sitting between them. Per the germline V gene, CDR1 is SGHRS and CDR2 is YFSETQ. The CDR3 extends over 14 amino acids. The CDR3 here is CASSSTAGGTEAFF. CDR3 DNA sequence: TGCGCCAGCAGCTCGACAGCGGGGGGCACTGAAGCTTTCTTT.

CDR3 amino acids: CASSLLERETGELFF. Here the CDR3 DNA reads TGTGCCAGCAGCTTACTAGAGCGGGAGACCGGGGAGCTGTTTTTT. The chain employs TRBV7-7 and TRBJ2-2, with 8 bases matching TRBD2. Looked up from germline, CDR1 is SSHAT and CDR2 is FNYEAQ (reference sequence). The V and J ends lost 2 bases and 5 bases, in that order; junction bases with no gene match: 4. This CDR3 region has 15 residues.

The chain recombines TRBV14 with TRBJ1-2, with D unclear. Trimming left V 5 bases short and J 3 bases short, with 16 bases between. The CDR3 has 15 residues. Germline CDR1 is SGHDN and CDR2 is FVKESK. The CDR3: CASSYRTLEHYGYTF. CDR3 coding DNA: TGTGCCAGCAGCTACCGGACCCTTGAACACTATGGCTACACCTTC. The full variable domain, in which reference TRBV14 and TRBJ1-2 provide the parts outside the CDR3, is EAGVTQFPSHSVIEKGQTVTLRCDPISGHDNLYWYRRVMGKEIKFLLHFVKESKQDESGMPNNRFLAERTGGTYSTLKVQPAELEDSGVYFCASSYRTLEHYGYTFGSGTRLTVV.

J is TRBJ1-1 and V is TRBV9; 8 nucleotides align to TRBD1. J was trimmed by 6 bases and V by 3 bases; bases with no gene match: 13. The CDR3 is made up of 16 amino acids. The germline V gene encodes CDR1 SGDLS and CDR2 YYNGEE. CDR3 bases: TGTGCCAGCAGCGCGATGACAGGGGCCAGTCGGGCTGAAGCTTTCTTT. Protein: CASSAMTGASRAEAFF.

The chain's CDR3 is CASTEGLPSGEQFF. The CDR3 DNA reads as TGCGCCAGCACCGAAGGACTCCCCTCTGGGGAGCAGTTCTTC. This rearrangement joins TRBV5-1 to TRBJ2-1, with D maybe TRBD2 (5 bases). The CDR3 contains 14 residues. In germline, CDR1 is SGHRS, CDR2 YFSETQ. The V and J ends lost 6 bases and 10 bases respectively, with 20 bases between them.

The chain carries TRBV18 and TRBJ1-1, with unresolved D. The CDR3 contains 14 residues. Germline V gene data show CDR1 as KGHSH and CDR2 as LQKENI. Trimming cost V 2 bases and J 0 bases, with 7 bases left between them. The CDR3, as DNA: TGTGCCAGCTCACCAGGCAGATTGAACACTGAAGCTTTCTTT. It is translated as CASSPGRLNTEAFF.

The J gene is TRBJ2-1, the V gene TRBV4-1; 11 bases agree with TRBD2. Unmatched junction bases numbered 3, after V lost 3 bases and J lost 2 bases. Germline V gene sequence: CDR1 MGHRA, CDR2 YSYEKL. This CDR3 is built from 16 residues. The CDR3 is CASSHPLAGAYNEQFF. DNA for the CDR3: TGCGCCAGCAGCCATCCACTAGCGGGAGCCTACAATGAGCAGTTCTTC.

The rearrangement joins TRBV5-8 to TRBJ2-2; unclear D gene. This CDR3 spans 18 amino acids. Trimming cost V 0 bases and J 5 bases, with 20 bases left between them. Germline CDR1 and CDR2: SGHTS and YDEGEE. The CDR3 region is CASSLVGTANMGTGELFF. CDR3 nucleotide sequence: TGTGCCAGCAGCTTGGTTGGTACTGCCAATATGGGAACCGGGGAGCTGTTTTTT.

The chain carries TRBV27 and TRBJ2-5; D is unresolved. The V and J ends lost 5 bases and 5 bases respectively, with 18 bases between them. CDR3 length: 15 amino acids. Germline lookup yields CDR1 MNHEY and CDR2 SMNVEV (reference sequence). The CDR3 DNA reads TGTGCCAGCAGTATGATGGCCCCCCGATCCGAGACCCAGTACTTC. Its protein product is CASSMMAPRSETQYF.

The chain combines TRBV5-1 with TRBJ2-5; 7 bases match TRBD1. Germline V CDR1 and CDR2: SGHRS, YFSETQ. The CDR3 totals 16 residues. The V gene end was trimmed by 5 bases and the J gene end by 2 bases; junction bases not matched to a gene: 12. CDR3 sequence reads: CASSPRTGREQETQYF. CDR3 bases: TGCGCCAGCAGTCCTAGGACAGGAAGAGAACAAGAGACCCAGTACTTC. Supplemented by reference TRBV5-1 and TRBJ2-5, the full variable domain reads KAGVTQTPRYLIKTRGQQVTLSCSPISGHRSVSWYQQTPGQGLQFLFEYFSETQRNKGNFPGRFSGRQFSNSRSEMNVSTLELGDSALYLCASSPRTGREQETQYFGPGTRLLVL.

The chain links TRBV5-1 to TRBJ1-2; D gene uncertain. The ends were cut back, 0 bases at V and 10 bases at J, with 16 bases in the middle. The CDR3 spans 14 residues. Germline V gene lookup returns CDR1 SGHRS and CDR2 YFSETQ. The CDR3: CASSLEVAGGDYTF. The CDR3 bases are TGCGCCAGCAGCTTGGAGGTTGCTGGCGGGGACTACACCTTC.

The gene calls are TRBV7-8 and TRBJ1-3; D gene unclear. The CDR3 loop spans 17 amino acids. Trimming shortened V by 0 bases and J by 0 bases, and 12 bases separated the two germline ends. Germline V gives CDR1 SGHVS, CDR2 FQNEAQ. In DNA form, the CDR3 reads TGTGCCAGCAGCTTAGCTCCTTGGCGAAGCTCTGGAAACACCATATATTTT. Amino acid sequence: CASSLAPWRSSGNTIYF.

The rearrangement links TRBV9 to TRBJ2-7, with 15 nucleotides matching TRBD2. After removal of 4 bases from V and 0 bases from J, the junction contained 8 bases not matched to a gene. The CDR3 is made up of 18 amino acids. Germline CDR1 and CDR2: SGDLS and YYNGEE. The CDR3 nucleotides read TGTGCCAGCAGCCCTGGGACTAGCGGGAGGTTAAGCTCCTACGAGCAGTACTTC. The encoded protein is CASSPGTSGRLSSYEQYF.

J is TRBJ2-1 and V is TRBV9; D perhaps matches TRBD1 (5 bases). The CDR3 is 15 amino acids. Germline V lookup: CDR1 SGDLS, CDR2 YYNGEE. The V end lost 3 bases, the J end lost 6 bases, and 16 bases lay between the germline ends. The CDR3 loop is CASSATGALGNEQFF. CDR3 DNA: TGTGCCAGCAGCGCCACTGGGGCTCTAGGCAATGAGCAGTTCTTC. The variable domain in full, completed from reference TRBV9 and TRBJ2-1, reads DSGVTQTPKHLITATGQRVTLRCSPRSGDLSVYWYQQSLDQGLQFLIQYYNGEERAKGNILERFSAQQFPDLHSELNLSSLELGDSALYFCASSATGALGNEQFFGPGTRLTVL.